The 27 T cell receptor beta chains below all came from one sample that was sequenced in a study of beta chain features in type 1 diabetes. Expressed TCRB transcripts were sequenced because the entire RNA isolate underwent reverse transcription. Method: immunoSEQ multiplex PCR; TCRdb's copy keeps in-frame clones and lacks some. The profile shows fewer than 900,000 clones, roughly a sixth of them singletons. The material sequenced was naive CD4+ T cells from blood. These receptors all stem from a woman aged 18 to 35 in good health.

The V call is TRBV28, the J call TRBJ2-1; D is uncertain. V lost 3 bases and J lost 5, with 5 bases in between. Germline V gives CDR1 MDHEN, CDR2 SYDVKM. The CDR3 runs to 12 residues. The CDR3 region is CASSFVDNEQFF. For the CDR3, the DNA is TGTGCCAGCAGTTTCGTAGACAATGAGCAGTTCTTC.

This chain joins TRBV9 and TRBJ2-3, with 9 bases matching TRBD1. The CDR3 spans 15 residues. Germline-derived CDR1 and CDR2 are SGDLS and YYNGEE. The V and J ends lost 3 bases and 4 bases, in that order; junction bases with no gene match: 6. The CDR3 DNA sequence: TGTGCCAGCAGCGCCGGACAGGGGCTGGCAGATACGCAGTATTTT. This codes for CASSAGQGLADTQYF.

This clone has just a few counts. J is TRBJ1-1 and V is TRBV19; the match to TRBD1 covers 7 bases. Germline V gene sequence: CDR1 LNHDA, CDR2 SQIVND (reference sequence). The J segment lost 5 bases and the V segment lost 7 bases, leaving 10 bases of the junction unmatched. The CDR3 covers 14 residues. In nucleotides, the CDR3 is TGTGCCAGTATAGGCTCGACAGGGAGAACTGAAGCTTTCTTT. Residues: CASIGSTGRTEAFF.

The genes are TRBV10-3 and TRBJ2-3; D remains unclear. CDR3 length equals 12 residues. V lost 8 bases, J lost 5 bases, and 11 bases lay in between. Per germline, CDR1 ENHRY and CDR2 SYGVKD. The CDR3 reads CAIADRVDTQYF. DNA of the CDR3: TGTGCCATCGCCGATAGGGTAGATACGCAGTATTTT.

The chain is built from TRBV28 and TRBJ2-1; D not certain. The germline CDR1 and CDR2 sequences are MDHEN and SYDVKM. The CDR3 covers 15 residues. The V end lost 5 bases, the J end lost 8 bases, and 19 bases lay between the germline ends. The CDR3 here is CASSSLPGFGYEQFF. In nucleotides, the CDR3 is TGTGCCAGCAGTAGCCTTCCAGGTTTCGGGTATGAGCAGTTCTTC.

The genes are TRBV7-2 and TRBJ2-7; D might be TRBD2 (6 bases). V was cut by 1 base and J by 5 bases, with 15 bases left in between. The CDR3 spans 15 residues. Germline loops: CDR1 SGHTA, CDR2 FQGNSA. The CDR3 DNA is TGTGCCAGCAGCTTAGATCGGGACTCCCCCCACGAGCAGTACTTC. Amino acid sequence: CASSLDRDSPHEQYF.

The gene calls are TRBV4-3 and TRBJ1-3, with D perhaps TRBD1 (5 bases). Trimming cost V 0 bases and J 0 bases, with 18 bases left between them. Germline CDR1 is LGHNA and CDR2 is YSLEER. This CDR3 region has 19 residues. CDR3 protein: CASSQDFAIGASSGNTIYF. Written as DNA, the CDR3 is TGCGCCAGCAGCCAAGACTTCGCAATTGGGGCGAGCTCTGGAAACACCATATATTTT.

This clone was observed once. The genes are TRBV6-5 and TRBJ2-7; D not resolved. The CDR3 runs 13 residues. V shed 0 bases and J shed 10 bases, with 13 bases lying between them. Germline CDR1 and CDR2: MNHEY and SVGAGI. The CDR3, as DNA: TGTGCCAGCAGTTACTCGAGGTTGGCTTACCAGTACTTC. Protein sequence: CASSYSRLAYQYF.

V usage is TRBV28 and J usage is TRBJ1-5; D unclear. The CDR3 is 16 residues long. Between the trimmed V and J ends, which lost 4 bases and 2 bases, there was a span of 15 bases. Looked up from germline, CDR1 is MDHEN and CDR2 is SYDVKM. The CDR3 spells CASSSQSGWGNQPQHF. CDR3 nucleotide sequence: TGTGCCAGCAGTTCCCAATCCGGGTGGGGCAATCAGCCCCAGCATTTT.

The rearrangement uses TRBV7-9 and TRBJ2-7; tentative D call: TRBD1 (6 bases). V was cut by 3 bases and J by 3 bases, with 15 bases left in between. This CDR3 spans 15 amino acids. CDR1 is SEHNR and CDR2 is FQNEAQ in the germline V gene (reference sequence). CDR3 amino acids: CASSFGQGKFYEQYF. CDR3 sequence (DNA): TGTGCCAGCAGCTTTGGGCAGGGGAAATTCTACGAGCAGTACTTC.

This clone was found a few times. V usage is TRBV7-9 and J usage is TRBJ2-1; TRBD2 aligns across 11 bases. The CDR3 length is 14 residues. Germline assignment: CDR1 SEHNR and CDR2 FQNEAQ (reference sequence). J lost 6 bases, V lost 4 bases, and 2 bases had no gene match. CDR3 nucleotide sequence: TGTGCCAGCAGCTCACTAGCGGGAGTCAATGAGCAGTTCTTC. Its translation: CASSSLAGVNEQFF. Full variable domain (remainder filled in from reference TRBV7-9 and TRBJ2-1): DTGVSQNPRHKITKRGQNVTFRCDPISEHNRLYWYRQTLGQGPEFLTYFQNEAQLEKSRLLSDRFSAERPKGSFSTLEIQRTEQGDSAMYLCASSSLAGVNEQFFGPGTRLTVL.

This clone turned up a few times. The chain couples TRBV10-3 to TRBJ2-7, with unresolved D. Trimming took off 0 bases at V and 4 bases at J, with 19 bases between the two ends. Germline-derived CDR1 and CDR2 are ENHRY and SYGVKD. The CDR3 is 17 residues long. Here the CDR3 DNA reads TGTGCCATCAGTGAGTCGATTGTTGGACCGAAGAGTTACGAGCAGTACTTC. As protein: CAISESIVGPKSYEQYF.

Note on this clone: Different DNA sequences within this sample yield the same CDR3. The J gene is TRBJ2-1, the V gene TRBV28, with 8 bases identical to TRBD1. CDR1 is MDHEN and CDR2 is SYDVKM in the germline V gene. The CDR3 consists of 14 residues. V was clipped by 4 bases and J by 4 bases; unmatched bases: 3. This CDR3 reads CASSSGQGYNEQFF. DNA for the CDR3: TGTGCCAGCAGTTCCGGACAGGGTTACAATGAGCAGTTCTTC. Full variable domain (outside the CDR3, taken from reference TRBV28 and TRBJ2-1): DVKVTQSSRYLVKRTGEKVFLECVQDMDHENMFWYRQDPGLGLRLIYFSYDVKMKEKGDIPEGYSVSREKKERFSLILESASTNQTSMYLCASSSGQGYNEQFFGPGTRLTVL.

The chain combines TRBV18 with TRBJ2-3; no firm D call. Germline assignment: CDR1 KGHSH and CDR2 LQKENI. V was pared by 3 bases and J by 5 bases, with 9 bases between. This CDR3 has 13 amino acids. CDR3 coding DNA: TGTGCCAGCTCACCGCGGAATGGAGATACGCAGTATTTT. Translated, it gives CASSPRNGDTQYF.

The chain joins TRBV5-1 to TRBJ2-2; D gene uncertain. CDR1 SGHRS and CDR2 YFSETQ come from the germline V gene. V lost 0 bases and J lost 6, with 9 bases in between. The CDR3 extends over 14 amino acids. The CDR3 here is CASSLEGPPGELFF. The CDR3 coding sequence is TGCGCCAGCAGCTTGGAAGGGCCTCCCGGGGAGCTGTTTTTT.

The chain recombines TRBV28 with TRBJ2-5, with D perhaps TRBD2 (6 bases). V lost 4 bases, J lost 0 bases, and 12 bases lay in between. The CDR3 spans 15 residues. In germline, CDR1 is MDHEN, CDR2 SYDVKM. The CDR3 spells CASSSLAEYQETQYF. For the CDR3, the DNA is TGTGCCAGCAGTTCGTTAGCGGAGTACCAAGAGACCCAGTACTTC. The full variable domain, in which reference TRBV28 and TRBJ2-5 provide the parts outside the CDR3, is DVKVTQSSRYLVKRTGEKVFLECVQDMDHENMFWYRQDPGLGLRLIYFSYDVKMKEKGDIPEGYSVSREKKERFSLILESASTNQTSMYLCASSSLAEYQETQYFGPGTRLLVL.

This clone has only a few counts. The chain joins TRBV15 to TRBJ1-5, with D unresolved. V lost 1 base and J lost 9, with 7 bases in between. Germline-derived CDR1 and CDR2 are LNHNV and YYDKDF (reference sequence). The CDR3 is made up of 12 amino acids. DNA of the CDR3: TGTGCCACCAGCAGAGCAGTTGGGCCCCAGCATTTT. The encoded protein is CATSRAVGPQHF.

This clone has a single count. The chain uses TRBV18 and TRBJ1-1; D possibly corresponds to TRBD1 (6 bases). The germline CDR1 and CDR2 sequences are KGHSH and LQKENI. The CDR3 is 14 amino acids. V was shortened by 2 bases and J by 8 bases, with 15 bases between the two germline ends. CDR3 loop: CASSPNQGYLEAFF. The CDR3 nucleotides read TGTGCCAGCTCACCAAACCAGGGGTATCTCGAAGCTTTCTTT.

This chain links TRBV11-2 with TRBJ2-1; D possibly uses TRBD1 or TRBD2 (5 bases each). The V and J ends lost 6 bases and 0 bases respectively, with 12 bases between them. The germline V gene encodes CDR1 SGHAT and CDR2 FQNNGV. This CDR3 comprises 15 residues. This CDR3 reads CASSQGGSSYNEQFF. The CDR3 nucleotides are TGTGCCAGCAGTCAGGGTGGGAGCTCCTACAATGAGCAGTTCTTC.

V is TRBV19 and J is TRBJ2-5; 8 nucleotides match TRBD1. CDR1 is LNHDA, CDR2 SQIVND, per germline (reference sequence). This CDR3 has 17 amino acids. The trim removed 5 bases at V and 6 bases at J, leaving 17 bases unmatched. CDR3 DNA: TGTGCCAGTAGTTTTCAACTCCGGACAGGGAATACGAAGACCCAGTACTTC. Protein sequence: CASSFQLRTGNTKTQYF.

The chain joins TRBV9 to TRBJ2-4; 10 positions agree with TRBD1. The trim removed 7 bases at V and 7 bases at J, leaving 8 bases unmatched. Germline CDR1 reads SGDLS; CDR2 reads YYNGEE. The CDR3 has 14 amino acids. DNA of the CDR3: TGTGCCAGCTCTCTCCCGGGACAGGGGAACATTCAGTACTTC. Translation gives CASSLPGQGNIQYF.

The chain carries TRBV28 and TRBJ1-2; D is unresolved. This CDR3 spans 13 amino acids. Per the germline V gene, CDR1 is MDHEN and CDR2 is SYDVKM. V lost 5 bases, J lost 5 bases, and 12 bases lay in between. The CDR3 reads CASSPSMGYGYTF. The CDR3 region has the DNA TGTGCCAGCAGTCCCTCCATGGGATATGGCTACACCTTC.

This chain uses TRBV7-6 with TRBJ2-5, with 8 bases that match TRBD1. TRBJ2-7 explains the end of the DNA better; the J call may be wrong. Germline CDR1 and CDR2: SGHVS and FNYEAQ. The CDR3 contains 14 residues. The CDR3 nucleotides read TGTGCCAGCAGCCGAATGGACAGGGCTGGCGAGCAGTACTTC. It codes for CASSRMDRAGEQYF.

This chain uses TRBV15 with TRBJ2-7; tentatively, D is TRBD1 or TRBD2 (5 bases each). The V gene lost 0 bases and the J gene lost 4 bases, with 19 bases spanning the gap. Germline CDR1 and CDR2: LNHNV and YYDKDF (reference sequence). The CDR3 is 17 amino acids. The CDR3 region has the DNA TGTGCCACCAGCAGAGATCGGAGCAGAGCGAGGGGTTACGAGCAGTACTTC. This translates into CATSRDRSRARGYEQYF.

The chain joins TRBV18 to TRBJ2-1; 7 bases are a match to TRBD2. There are 15 residues in the CDR3. V shed 4 bases, J shed 0 bases, and the junction held 3 bases outside the gene matches. Germline CDR1 KGHSH, CDR2 LQKENI. CDR3 residues: CASSRGSNSYNEQFF. In DNA form, the CDR3 reads TGTGCCAGCTCACGCGGGAGTAACTCCTACAATGAGCAGTTCTTC.

This clone was detected only a few times. V is TRBV6-4 and J is TRBJ2-3, with D perhaps assigned TRBD1 or TRBD2 (6 bases each). Germline V gives CDR1 MRHNA, CDR2 SNTAGT. CDR3 length: 13 amino acids. Trimming shortened V by 4 bases and J by 4 bases, and 9 bases separated the two germline ends. The DNA of the CDR3 is TGTGCCAGCAGTGCGGGGGCGTCAGATACGCAGTATTTT. This gives the protein CASSAGASDTQYF.

This sequence joins TRBV7-8 and TRBJ2-7, with 11 bases aligning to TRBD2. Trimming removed 6 bases from V and 3 bases from J; junction bases left unmatched: 4. Germline V gene sequence: CDR1 SGHVS, CDR2 FQNEAQ. The CDR3 length is 14 residues. In DNA form, the CDR3 reads TGTGCCAGCAGGCCGCTAGCGGGGGGCTACGAGCAGTACTTC. This translates into CASRPLAGGYEQYF.